These 10 T cell receptor beta chains share one sample of origin, sequenced in a study of cytomegalovirus exposure and HLA in healthy donors. The PCR was carried out with 60 Vbeta primers and 13 Jbeta primers. Clones were read by immunoSEQ multiplex PCR, and TCRdb kept only the in-frame ones, dropping some. The sample consists of 95,000 to 100,000 clones, 60% to 85% of them appearing once. The sample comprised PBMCs. The receptors were gathered from a man aged 55 to 70 in good health and CMV-seropositive.

This clone was found a few times. This rearrangement joins TRBV14 to TRBJ1-1; D is perhaps TRBD1 (5 bases). The ends were cut back, 4 bases at V and 2 bases at J, with 11 bases in the middle. Germline V gene lookup returns CDR1 SGHDN and CDR2 FVKESK. The length of the CDR3 is 14 residues. CDR3 nucleotide sequence: TGTGCCAGCAGCCTGGGACTGGGTAACACTGAAGCTTTCTTT. Encoded protein: CASSLGLGNTEAFF. Together with reference TRBV14 and TRBJ1-1, the CDR3 gives the full variable domain: EAGVTQFPSHSVIEKGQTVTLRCDPISGHDNLYWYRRVMGKEIKFLLHFVKESKQDESGMPNNRFLAERTGGTYSTLKVQPAELEDSGVYFCASSLGLGNTEAFFGQGTRLTVV.

This chain connects TRBV19 to TRBJ1-5; 12 nucleotides match TRBD1. Per the germline V gene, CDR1 is LNHDA and CDR2 is SQIVND (reference sequence). The junction had 10 bases not matched to a gene; V was cut back by 6 bases and J by 1 base. The CDR3 contains 18 residues. The CDR3, as DNA: TGTGCCAGTAGGGAACCGGGACAGGGGGCGAAGAGCAATCAGCCCCAGCATTTT. This translates into CASREPGQGAKSNQPQHF.

In regard to this clone: The junction departs from the called germline gene at one end, perhaps through a read error. The chain carries TRBV7-7 and TRBJ2-1; 12 bases match TRBD2. Per the germline V gene, CDR1 is SSHAT and CDR2 is FNYEAQ (reference sequence). The CDR3 length is 14 residues. The CDR3 spells CASSLGTSGNEQFF. In DNA form, the CDR3 reads TGTGCTAGCAGCTTAGGGACTAGCGGGAATGAGCAGTTCTTC.

The V gene is TRBV19, the J gene TRBJ2-1; D gene unclear. The CDR3 totals 15 residues. V was pared by 6 bases and J by 1 base, with 13 bases between. The germline CDR1 and CDR2 sequences are LNHDA and SQIVND (reference sequence). For the CDR3, the DNA is TGTGCCAGTAGCGTGGCGGTTAGGTCCTACAATGAGCAGTTCTTC. It is translated as CASSVAVRSYNEQFF.

This clone was counted between two and nine times. V is TRBV6-6 and J is TRBJ1-1; tentative D call: TRBD1 (5 bases). V was cut by 2 bases and J by 5 bases, with 12 bases left in between. The CDR3 has 14 residues. Per the germline V gene, CDR1 is MNHNY and CDR2 is SVGAGI (reference sequence). Here the CDR3 reads CASSYTMKGTEAFF. In DNA form, the CDR3 reads TGTGCCAGCAGTTACACAATGAAGGGGACTGAAGCTTTCTTT.

This CDR3 is CASSLTGGGAGYTF. CDR3 coding DNA: TGTGCCAGCAGCTTAACCGGCGGAGGCGCGGGCTACACCTTC. The chain links TRBV11-1 to TRBJ1-2; D not certain. This CDR3 contains 14 residues. Trimming cost V 2 bases and J 8 bases, with 15 bases left between them. CDR1 is SGHAT, CDR2 FQDESV, per germline (reference sequence). Full variable domain (outside the CDR3, taken from reference TRBV11-1 and TRBJ1-2): EAEVAQSPRYKITEKSQAVAFWCDPISGHATLYWYRQILGQGPELLVQFQDESVVDDSQLPKDRFSAERLKGVDSTLKIQPAELGDSAMYLCASSLTGGGAGYTFGSGTRLTVV.

V and J are TRBV18 and TRBJ1-1, with D uncertain. Germline CDR1 KGHSH, CDR2 LQKENI. The CDR3 contains 16 residues. V was pared by 0 bases and J by 0 bases, with 11 bases between. The CDR3 sequence: CASSPPRLTMNTEAFF. CDR3 nucleotide sequence: TGTGCCAGCTCACCACCGAGGCTAACCATGAACACTGAAGCTTTCTTT.

J is TRBJ2-5 and V is TRBV30; 12 bases match TRBD2. The length of the CDR3 is 16 residues. Germline values: CDR1 GTSNPN, CDR2 SVGIG (reference sequence). The ends lost 0 bases at V and 5 bases at J; junction bases unmatched: 7. CDR3 nucleotide sequence: TGTGCCTGGAGTGTACCTAGCGGGGGGGCAGGGGAGACCCAGTACTTC. Its translation: CAWSVPSGGAGETQYF. Full variable domain (missing parts from reference TRBV30 and TRBJ2-5): SQTIHQWPATLVQPVGSPLSLECTVEGTSNPNLYWYRQAAGRGLQLLFYSVGIGQISSEVPQNLSASRPQDRQFILSSKKLLLSDSGFYLCAWSVPSGGAGETQYFGPGTRLLVL.

This chain links TRBV5-1 with TRBJ2-2; 8 positions match TRBD2. With V trimmed by 0 bases and J by 3 bases, 4 bases remained unmatched. The CDR3 has 16 amino acids. Germline CDR1 reads SGHRS; CDR2 reads YFSETQ. The CDR3 bases are TGCGCCAGCAGCTTGGATCCCGGGGGGGACACCGGGGAGCTGTTTTTT. This sequence encodes CASSLDPGGDTGELFF.

The chain links TRBV19 to TRBJ2-6; maybe TRBD1 (5 bases). Trimming took 3 bases from V and 0 from J, leaving 12 bases between them. The CDR3 is 17 residues long. CDR1 is LNHDA and CDR2 is SQIVND in the germline V gene (reference sequence). The DNA for the CDR3 is TGTGCCAGTAGTATCGACAGTATCGGCTCTGGGGCCAACGTCCTGACTTTC. Amino acid sequence: CASSIDSIGSGANVLTF.